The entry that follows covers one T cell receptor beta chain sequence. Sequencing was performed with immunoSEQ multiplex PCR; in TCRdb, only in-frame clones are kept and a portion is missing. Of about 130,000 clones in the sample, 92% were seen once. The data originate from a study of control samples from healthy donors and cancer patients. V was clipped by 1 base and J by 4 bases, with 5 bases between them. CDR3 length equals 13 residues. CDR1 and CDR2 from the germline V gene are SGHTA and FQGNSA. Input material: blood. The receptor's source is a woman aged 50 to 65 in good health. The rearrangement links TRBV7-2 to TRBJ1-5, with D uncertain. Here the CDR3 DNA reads TGTGCCAGCAGCTTAGTCCAGAATCAGCCCCAGCATTTT. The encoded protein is CASSLVQNQPQHF.